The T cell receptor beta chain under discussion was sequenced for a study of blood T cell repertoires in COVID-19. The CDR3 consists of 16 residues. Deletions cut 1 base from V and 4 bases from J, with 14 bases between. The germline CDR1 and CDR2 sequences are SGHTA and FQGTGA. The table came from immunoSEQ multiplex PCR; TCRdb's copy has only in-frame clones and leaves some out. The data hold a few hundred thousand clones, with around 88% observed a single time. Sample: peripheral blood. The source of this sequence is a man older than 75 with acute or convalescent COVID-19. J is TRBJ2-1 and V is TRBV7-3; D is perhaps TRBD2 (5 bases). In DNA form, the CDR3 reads TGTGCCAGCAGCTTAATGGCGGCTCCGGGGTACAATGAGCAGTTCTTC. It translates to CASSLMAAPGYNEQFF.